The 27 T cell receptor beta chains below all came from one sample that was sequenced in a study of blood T cell repertoires in COVID-19. Clones were sequenced by immunoSEQ multiplex PCR, and TCRdb holds only the in-frame ones, with some missing. In the table there are some 260,000 clones, around 80% of which are singletons. Material for sequencing was PBMCs or T cells enriched from blood (not recorded which). The receptor source for this set is a man aged 25-45 years with acute COVID-19.

This chain links TRBV29-1 with TRBJ1-1; D remains ambiguous. The ends were cut back, 4 bases at V and 2 bases at J, with 14 bases in the middle. CDR3 size: 14 residues. Germline loops: CDR1 SQVTM, CDR2 ANQGSEA. CDR3 residues: CSVAGLDFNTEAFF. CDR3 nucleotides: TGCAGCGTTGCGGGGTTGGATTTTAACACTGAAGCTTTCTTT.

The rearrangement uses TRBV3-1 (or the pseudogene TRBV3-2) and TRBJ1-1, with TRBD1 as a possible D gene (5 bases). Trimming stripped 5 bases from V and 1 base from J, with 11 bases between. Germline values: CDR1 LGHDT, CDR2 YNNKEL (reference sequence). CDR3 size: 14 residues. CDR3 protein: CASSTPDRNTEAFF. The CDR3 DNA reads TGTGCCAGCAGCACCCCTGACAGGAACACTGAAGCTTTCTTT.

The chain combines TRBV29-1 with TRBJ2-4; TRBD1 aligns across 10 bases. Germline V CDR1 and CDR2: SQVTM, ANQGSEA. This CDR3 has 16 amino acids. The CDR3 DNA follows: TGCAGTTACCGAGACAGGGGGCGGGGAACCAAAAACATTCAGTACTTC. Protein sequence: CSYRDRGRGTKNIQYF.

The chain combines TRBV9 with TRBJ1-2; 7 nucleotides align to TRBD1. Germline V gives CDR1 SGDLS, CDR2 YYNGEE. This CDR3 region has 13 residues. The trim removed 3 bases at V and 7 bases at J, leaving 6 bases unmatched. The CDR3 region is CASSGQGWSGYTF. CDR3 coding DNA: TGTGCCAGCAGCGGACAGGGTTGGAGTGGCTACACCTTC.

This clone appeared many times. The CDR3: CASSLASRVQETQYF. The CDR3 nucleotides read TGTGCCAGCAGCTTGGCTAGCCGAGTACAAGAGACCCAGTACTTC. The chain joins TRBV5-4 to TRBJ2-5, with a possible D match to TRBD2 (5 bases). Germline CDR1 reads SGHNT; CDR2 reads YYREEE (reference sequence). The CDR3 has 15 amino acids. V was trimmed by 0 bases and J by 2 bases, leaving 11 bases between them.

V gene TRBV3-1 (or the pseudogene TRBV3-2) combines with J gene TRBJ2-1, with D possibly matching TRBD2 (5 bases). CDR1 is LGHDT and CDR2 is YNNKEL in the germline V gene (reference sequence). This CDR3 contains 17 residues. The ends were cut back, 0 bases at V and 5 bases at J, with 17 bases in the middle. This CDR3 is CASSQDPSRRLNNEQFF. The CDR3 DNA sequence: TGTGCCAGCAGCCAAGACCCTAGTCGTAGACTAAACAATGAGCAGTTCTTC.

The rearrangement uses TRBV6-5 and TRBJ2-4, with no clear D. V lost 0 bases, J lost 6 bases, and 6 bases lay in between. The CDR3 is 13 residues long. Germline CDR1 MNHEY, CDR2 SVGAGI. This CDR3 reads CASSYSPLNIQYF. In nucleotides, the CDR3 is TGTGCCAGCAGTTACTCTCCTTTAAACATTCAGTACTTC.

The gene calls are TRBV11-3 and TRBJ2-3; TRBD1 matches at 7 bases. After removal of 6 bases from V and 2 bases from J, the junction contained 8 bases not matched to a gene. The V gene's germline CDR1 is SGHNT and CDR2 YENEEA. The CDR3 has 15 residues. The DNA of the CDR3 is TGTGCCAGCAGAAAAAGGGGGACAGACACAGATACGCAGTATTTT. Protein: CASRKRGTDTDTQYF.

The V and J genes are TRBV7-3 and TRBJ2-2, with D maybe TRBD1 (6 bases). Germline loops: CDR1 SGHTA, CDR2 FQGTGA. V lost 3 bases, J lost 1 base, and 12 bases lay in between. The CDR3 covers 16 residues. CDR3 loop: CASSFPLQGNTGELFF. The CDR3 bases are TGTGCCAGCAGCTTTCCCCTACAGGGGAACACCGGGGAGCTGTTTTTT.

The chain joins TRBV4-1 to TRBJ2-5, with a tentative D call TRBD2 (7 bases). Germline-derived CDR1 and CDR2 are MGHRA and YSYEKL. The CDR3 length is 15 residues. Trimming left V 0 bases short and J 5 bases short, with 13 bases between. The CDR3 loop reads CASSQEGGARETQYF. The CDR3 bases are TGCGCCAGCAGCCAAGAGGGGGGGGCACGGGAGACCCAGTACTTC.

This clone was detected only once. The chain carries TRBV6-5 and TRBJ2-6; D may be TRBD2 (5 bases). The CDR3 has 14 amino acids. Germline V gene data show CDR1 as MNHEY and CDR2 as SVGAGI. Trimming left V 6 bases short and J 1 base short, with 7 bases between. The CDR3 region has the DNA TGTGCCAGCAGCCAGCGGTCTGGGGCCAACGTCCTGACTTTC. Protein sequence: CASSQRSGANVLTF.

V gene TRBV2 combines with J gene TRBJ1-6; 9 nucleotides line up with TRBD1. The CDR3 is 16 amino acids. Germline CDR1 and CDR2: SNHLY and FYNNEI. Trimming took 3 bases from V and 13 from J; bases not matched to a gene: 13. The DNA for the CDR3 is TGTGCCAGCAGTGAGAGGGGGGGGACAGGGCCCGTCCCCCTCCACTTT. It yields the protein CASSERGGTGPVPLHF.

The rearrangement links TRBV9 to TRBJ2-1; no definite D call. Trimming left V 0 bases short and J 0 bases short, with 7 bases between. This CDR3 is built from 15 residues. Germline V gene sequence: CDR1 SGDLS, CDR2 YYNGEE. This CDR3 is CASSVAPSSYNEQFF. In DNA, the CDR3 is TGTGCCAGCAGCGTAGCGCCCAGCTCCTACAATGAGCAGTTCTTC.

This clone was seen only a few times. The J gene is TRBJ2-1, the V gene TRBV24-1; TRBD2 matches at 12 bases. After removal of 11 bases from V and 8 bases from J, the junction contained 6 bases not matched to a gene. The CDR3 contains 13 residues. Germline lookup yields CDR1 KGHDR and CDR2 SFDVKD. As DNA, the CDR3 is TGTGCCAGCCGACTAGCGGGAGCCCATGAGCAGTTCTTC. Protein product: CASRLAGAHEQFF.

CDR3 protein: CASSPGDAQYV. CDR3 DNA: TGTGCCAGCTCACCCGGGGATGCGCAGTACGTC. V is TRBV18 and J is TRBJ2-7, with D perhaps matching TRBD2 (5 bases). The CDR3 length is 11 residues. The germline V and J ends were trimmed by 3 bases and 9 bases, with 9 bases remaining between them. Germline V lookup: CDR1 KGHSH, CDR2 LQKENI.

A word on this clone: The same CDR3 is also encoded by other DNA sequences in this sample. This chain joins TRBV9 and TRBJ2-2; weak D call: TRBD2 (6 bases). CDR1 is SGDLS and CDR2 is YYNGEE in the germline V gene. The CDR3 totals 13 residues. Trimming left V 2 bases short and J 5 bases short, with 7 bases between. CDR3 in amino acids: CASSVGGTGELFF. The CDR3 coding sequence is TGTGCCAGCAGCGTCGGGGGTACCGGGGAGCTGTTTTTT.

This rearrangement joins TRBV18 to TRBJ2-5, with TRBD2 identical over 12 bases. The germline gives CDR1 KGHSH, CDR2 LQKENI. The CDR3 contains 16 residues. Unmatched junction bases numbered 7, after V lost 4 bases and J lost 4 bases. The CDR3 is CASSRRLAGVRETQYF. In DNA form, the CDR3 reads TGTGCCAGCTCACGAAGACTAGCGGGAGTCAGAGAGACCCAGTACTTC.

The rearrangement joins TRBV5-1 to TRBJ1-4, with 7 bases identical to TRBD1. Germline lookup yields CDR1 SGHRS and CDR2 YFSETQ. V shed 3 bases, J shed 8 bases, and the junction held 7 bases outside the gene matches. The length of the CDR3 is 14 residues. In DNA, the CDR3 is TGCGCCAGCAGCTCGACAGGGTCTAGGGAAAAACTGTTTTTT. This gives the protein CASSSTGSREKLFF.

V usage is TRBV9 and J usage is TRBJ2-2; D is undetermined. CDR3 length: 15 amino acids. Germline V gene data show CDR1 as SGDLS and CDR2 as YYNGEE. Deletions cut 3 bases from V and 3 bases from J, with 12 bases between. DNA for the CDR3: TGTGCCAGCAGCGCTTCCGGGTCTCACACCGGGGAGCTGTTTTTT. Protein sequence: CASSASGSHTGELFF.

V usage is TRBV19 and J usage is TRBJ1-1; D is ambiguous. V gave up 7 bases and J gave up 4 bases, with 16 bases separating them. The germline V gene has CDR1 LNHDA and CDR2 SQIVND (reference sequence). This CDR3 has 14 amino acids. The CDR3 nucleotides read TGTGCCAGTATCTCGACATATCGTGGCACTGAAGCTTTCTTT. Its translation is CASISTYRGTEAFF.

V and J are TRBV28 and TRBJ1-2; 7 bases fit TRBD1. The CDR3 spans 14 residues. Germline V gene lookup returns CDR1 MDHEN and CDR2 SYDVKM. V gave up 6 bases and J gave up 8 bases; unmatched junction bases: 12. CDR3 DNA: TGTGCCAGCAGCCTAGGGGGCTACCGCGAAGGCTACACCTTC. It is translated as CASSLGGYREGYTF.

This clone was observed a few times. This chain uses TRBV7-8 with TRBJ1-5; D is possibly TRBD1 (6 bases). The V end was cut by 2 bases, the J end by 4 bases, with 9 bases between. The CDR3 totals 14 residues. Germline V gene data show CDR1 as SGHVS and CDR2 as FQNEAQ. DNA of the CDR3: TGTGCCAGCAGCTTATTTACAGGGAATCAGCCCCAGCATTTT. Residues: CASSLFTGNQPQHF.

The J gene is TRBJ1-1, the V gene TRBV7-2; 7 bases align to TRBD1. The CDR3 loop spans 15 amino acids. J gave up 4 bases and V 1 base, and 6 bases lay outside the gene matches. From germline, CDR1 is SGHTA and CDR2 FQGNSA. CDR3 residues: CASSLDSGGGTEAFF. The DNA for the CDR3 is TGTGCCAGCAGCTTAGACTCAGGGGGTGGCACTGAAGCTTTCTTT.

This clone was found once. J is TRBJ2-3 and V is TRBV5-1; the match to TRBD1 covers 7 bases. Germline values: CDR1 SGHRS, CDR2 YFSETQ. After removal of 5 bases from V and 2 bases from J, the junction contained 8 bases not matched to a gene. The CDR3 loop spans 15 amino acids. CDR3: CASSTGQSATDTQYF. CDR3 DNA: TGCGCCAGCAGTACGGGACAGTCCGCCACAGATACGCAGTATTTT.

The gene calls are TRBV5-8 and TRBJ2-5; TRBD1 aligns across 9 bases. This CDR3 region has 14 residues. CDR1 and CDR2 from the germline V gene are SGHTS and YDEGEE. The trim removed 7 bases at V and 3 bases at J, leaving 7 bases unmatched. CDR3 nucleotide sequence: TGTGCCAGCGGAACTTGGACAGGGGAAGAGACCCAGTACTTC. It translates to CASGTWTGEETQYF.

As concerns this clone: The sample holds other DNA sequences that translate to the same CDR3. This chain connects TRBV28 to TRBJ1-1; maybe TRBD1 (5 bases). Germline V gene data show CDR1 as MDHEN and CDR2 as SYDVKM. V dropped 2 bases and J dropped 1 base, with 8 bases sitting between them. CDR3 length: 14 residues. The CDR3 DNA follows: TGTGCCAGCAGTTTAGGGGCAGGGAACACTGAAGCTTTCTTT. Translation: CASSLGAGNTEAFF. The complete variable domain, with remaining parts taken from reference TRBV28 and TRBJ1-1, reads DVKVTQSSRYLVKRTGEKVFLECVQDMDHENMFWYRQDPGLGLRLIYFSYDVKMKEKGDIPEGYSVSREKKERFSLILESASTNQTSMYLCASSLGAGNTEAFFGQGTRLTVV.

The V gene is TRBV6-4, the J gene TRBJ2-1; TRBD2 aligns across 8 bases. CDR1 and CDR2 (germline): MRHNA, SNTAGT. V shed 2 bases and J 4 bases; nucleotides not matched to a gene: 7. CDR3 length: 16 amino acids. The CDR3 reads CASSDGLTSGYNEQFF. In nucleotides, the CDR3 is TGTGCCAGCAGTGACGGTCTAACTAGCGGATACAATGAGCAGTTCTTC.